The rows below give T cell receptor beta chains drawn from one sample of a study of blood T cell repertoires in COVID-19. Sequenced by immunoSEQ multiplex PCR; TCRdb stores in-frame clones only, minus some. Here the sample spans approximately 300,000 clones, roughly 90% being singletons. The sequenced material came from PBMCs or T cells enriched from blood (not recorded which). The receptors originated from a woman aged 30 to 39 who had recovered from COVID-19. The CDR3 runs from the conserved cysteine through the conserved F or W. D genes are given only for firm matches. Some rows have no size entry. The others give once, few or many, or a class for an expanded clone.

v_gene: TRBV5-1; abundance: NA; d_gene: NA; j_gene: TRBJ1-5; CDR3nt: TGCGCCAGTAGAAAGGAGGTAGACCGCAATCAGCCCCAGCATTTT; CDR3aa: CASRKEVDRNQPQHF
v_gene: TRBV7-9; abundance: NA; d_gene: TRBD1; j_gene: TRBJ1-1; CDR3nt: TGTGCCAGCAGCCGACAGGGAAGGGCGAACACTGAAGCTTTCTTT; CDR3aa: CASSRQGRANTEAFF
v_gene: TRBV28; abundance: NA; d_gene: NA; j_gene: TRBJ2-7; CDR3nt: TGTGCCAGCAGTCGGGGTGGGTTCACCTACGAGCAGTACTTC; CDR3aa: CASSRGGFTYEQYF
v_gene: TRBV11-2; abundance: NA; d_gene: NA; j_gene: TRBJ1-4; CDR3nt: TGTGCCAGCAGCTTCGCAACTAATGAAAAACTGTTTTTT; CDR3aa: CASSFATNEKLFF
v_gene: TRBV5-6; abundance: once; d_gene: TRBD1; j_gene: TRBJ1-1; CDR3nt: TGTGCCAGCAGCTGGACAGGATTGAACACTGAAGCTTTCTTT; CDR3aa: CASSWTGLNTEAFF
v_gene: TRBV15; abundance: NA; d_gene: TRBD1; j_gene: TRBJ2-7; CDR3nt: TGTGCCACCAGCGGACAGGGGGCACCTTACGAGCAGTACTTC; CDR3aa: CATSGQGAPYEQYF
v_gene: TRBV27; abundance: NA; d_gene: TRBD2; j_gene: TRBJ2-2; CDR3nt: TGTGCCAGCAGTTTATCGAATCTAGCGGGGGGGCCTAGGAGCGGGGAGCTGTTTTTT; CDR3aa: CASSLSNLAGGPRSGELFF
v_gene: TRBV27; abundance: NA; d_gene: TRBD2; j_gene: TRBJ2-1; CDR3nt: TGTGCCAGCAGTTTAGGGACTAGCGGGGGACTGCATGAGCAGTTCTTC; CDR3aa: CASSLGTSGGLHEQFF
v_gene: TRBV7-9; abundance: NA; d_gene: TRBD2; j_gene: TRBJ2-2; CDR3nt: TGTGCCAGCAGGCCGGGACTAGCGGACGGGGAGCTGTTTTTT; CDR3aa: CASRPGLADGELFF
v_gene: TRBV4-1; abundance: NA; d_gene: NA; j_gene: TRBJ2-1; CDR3nt: TGCGCCAGCAGCCAAGACGGACTATCCTACAATGAGCAGTTCTTC; CDR3aa: CASSQDGLSYNEQFF
v_gene: TRBV19; abundance: NA; d_gene: TRBD1; j_gene: TRBJ2-7; CDR3nt: TGTGCCAGTAGTGTAGGGACAGGGGGTGTTGGCGAGCAGTACTTC; CDR3aa: CASSVGTGGVGEQYF
v_gene: TRBV19; abundance: NA; d_gene: NA; j_gene: TRBJ2-6; CDR3nt: TGTGCCAGTAGTATAGCCCCCTGGACAGCCGTCTCTGGGGCCAACGTCCTGACTTTC; CDR3aa: CASSIAPWTAVSGANVLTF
v_gene: TRBV19; abundance: NA; d_gene: NA; j_gene: TRBJ1-2; CDR3nt: TGTGCCAGTAGCCAAAGAGGGTTTCGGTATGGCTACACCTTC; CDR3aa: CASSQRGFRYGYTF
v_gene: TRBV7-9; abundance: NA; d_gene: NA; j_gene: TRBJ2-2; CDR3nt: TGTGCCAGCAGCTTAAGGCGGGGGAACACCGGGGAGCTGTTTTTT; CDR3aa: CASSLRRGNTGELFF
v_gene: TRBV23-1; abundance: NA; d_gene: NA; j_gene: TRBJ2-7; CDR3nt: TGCGCCAGCAGTCAATCGGGTGGGAGCGCAGGGGGGTTTTACGAGCAGTACTTC; CDR3aa: CASSQSGGSAGGFYEQYF
v_gene: TRBV27; abundance: NA; d_gene: NA; j_gene: TRBJ2-1; CDR3nt: TGTGCCAGCAGTTTATTAGGGACTCTGAAACCTTACAATGAGCAGTTCTTC; CDR3aa: CASSLLGTLKPYNEQFF
v_gene: TRBV5-1; abundance: once; d_gene: NA; j_gene: TRBJ2-2; CDR3nt: TGCGCCAGCAGCTTGTGGCAGGCGGGGATGGCCGGGGAGCTGTTTTTT; CDR3aa: CASSLWQAGMAGELFF
v_gene: TRBV2; abundance: NA; d_gene: TRBD1; j_gene: TRBJ1-5; CDR3nt: TGTGCCAGCAGTACACTCGGGACAGGGAATCAGCCCCAGCATTTT; CDR3aa: CASSTLGTGNQPQHF
v_gene: TRBV23-1; abundance: NA; d_gene: NA; j_gene: TRBJ1-2; CDR3nt: TGCGCCAGCAGGGGAACAGGGCTTAGATATGGCTACACCTTC; CDR3aa: CASRGTGLRYGYTF
v_gene: TRBV5-7; abundance: NA; d_gene: NA; j_gene: TRBJ2-5; CDR3nt: TGTGCCAGCAGCTTACACAGACAAGAGACCCAGTACTTC; CDR3aa: CASSLHRQETQYF
v_gene: TRBV7-2; abundance: once; d_gene: NA; j_gene: TRBJ1-1; CDR3nt: TGTGCCAGCAGCTTACAGGGTCATACTGAAGCTTTCTTT; CDR3aa: CASSLQGHTEAFF
v_gene: TRBV9; abundance: NA; d_gene: TRBD1; j_gene: TRBJ2-1; CDR3nt: TGTGCCAGCAGCGTACCCCCCGGGACAGTGAAGATTGAGCAGTTCTTC; CDR3aa: CASSVPPGTVKIEQFF
v_gene: TRBV1; abundance: NA; d_gene: NA; j_gene: TRBJ1-5; CDR3nt: TGCACCAGCAGCCAAGAAGACAGGGGCGGAAATCAGCCCCAGCATTTT; CDR3aa: CTSSQEDRGGNQPQHF
v_gene: TRBV19; abundance: NA; d_gene: TRBD2; j_gene: TRBJ2-7; CDR3nt: TGTGCCAGTAGTGCCTTCCACAGCGGGAGTTCTATCGAGCAGTACTTC; CDR3aa: CASSAFHSGSSIEQYF
v_gene: TRBV18; abundance: NA; d_gene: NA; j_gene: TRBJ1-6; CDR3nt: TGTGCCAGCTCATCACTCAGGGAAGGAGAATCACCCCTCCACTTT; CDR3aa: CASSSLREGESPLHF
v_gene: TRBV10-1; abundance: NA; d_gene: TRBD1; j_gene: TRBJ1-1; CDR3nt: TGCGCCAGGACCCCGCCAGGGGGGCTGTACACTGAAGCTTTCTTT; CDR3aa: CARTPPGGLYTEAFF
v_gene: TRBV27; abundance: NA; d_gene: NA; j_gene: TRBJ1-3; CDR3nt: TGTGCCAGCACCACTGCCCCTGGAAACACCATATATTTT; CDR3aa: CASTTAPGNTIYF
v_gene: TRBV5-1; abundance: NA; d_gene: TRBD2; j_gene: TRBJ2-5; CDR3nt: TGCGCCAGCAGCCGGACTAGCGGGCCCCCAGAGGGCCAGTACTTC; CDR3aa: CASSRTSGPPEGQYF
v_gene: TRBV24-1; abundance: NA; d_gene: TRBD2; j_gene: TRBJ2-3; CDR3nt: TGTGCCACGAGACTAGCGGGAGGGGATACGCAGTATTTT; CDR3aa: CATRLAGGDTQYF
v_gene: TRBV25-1; abundance: NA; d_gene: NA; j_gene: TRBJ2-5; CDR3nt: TGTGCCAGCAGTGTGGACTACAAAGAGACCCAGTACTTC; CDR3aa: CASSVDYKETQYF
v_gene: TRBV5-4; abundance: NA; d_gene: NA; j_gene: TRBJ1-1; CDR3nt: TGTGCCAGCAGCCCCAACAGAAACACTGAAGCTTTCTTT; CDR3aa: CASSPNRNTEAFF
v_gene: TRBV5-1; abundance: NA; d_gene: NA; j_gene: TRBJ1-4; CDR3nt: TGCGCCAGCAGCTTCACGGCGGGGGCAGGAGAAAAACTGTTTTTT; CDR3aa: CASSFTAGAGEKLFF
v_gene: TRBV7-2; abundance: NA; d_gene: TRBD1; j_gene: TRBJ1-3; CDR3nt: TGTGCCAGCAGCTTGGACAGGACGACCTCTGGAAACACCATATATTTT; CDR3aa: CASSLDRTTSGNTIYF
v_gene: TRBV7-2; abundance: NA; d_gene: NA; j_gene: TRBJ2-3; CDR3nt: TGTGCCAGCAGACCAGACGAGGGCACAGATACGCAGTATTTT; CDR3aa: CASRPDEGTDTQYF
v_gene: TRBV4-3; abundance: NA; d_gene: TRBD2; j_gene: TRBJ2-7; CDR3nt: TGCGCCAGCAGCCAAGCCGCGATAGCGGGGTACGAGCAGTACTTC; CDR3aa: CASSQAAIAGYEQYF
v_gene: TRBV6-2/TRBV6-3; abundance: NA; d_gene: TRBD1; j_gene: TRBJ1-4; CDR3nt: TGTGCCAGCAGTCGACCCGGGACAGGGAATGAAAAACTGTTTTTT; CDR3aa: CASSRPGTGNEKLFF
v_gene: TRBV12-3/TRBV12-4; abundance: NA; d_gene: NA; j_gene: TRBJ1-1; CDR3nt: TGTGCCAGCAGTTTAGTCCAGGGGTCTGAAGCTTTCTTT; CDR3aa: CASSLVQGSEAFF
v_gene: TRBV6-5; abundance: few; d_gene: NA; j_gene: TRBJ2-2; CDR3nt: TGTGCCAGCAGTTACTCCGGCAGGGTCACCGGGGAGCTGTTTTTT; CDR3aa: CASSYSGRVTGELFF
v_gene: TRBV10-3; abundance: NA; d_gene: NA; j_gene: TRBJ2-7; CDR3nt: TGTGCCTCGACGGACACCAACGAGCAGTACTTC; CDR3aa: CASTDTNEQYF
v_gene: TRBV28; abundance: NA; d_gene: NA; j_gene: TRBJ1-1; CDR3nt: TGTGCCAGCAGTTTTCGTTTGGGCAGGGGTTATGGTGAAGCTTTCTTT; CDR3aa: CASSFRLGRGYGEAFF
v_gene: TRBV6-5; abundance: NA; d_gene: NA; j_gene: TRBJ1-5; CDR3nt: TGTGCCAGCAGTTACTCGTTTCAGGGCAATCAGCCCCAGCATTTT; CDR3aa: CASSYSFQGNQPQHF
v_gene: TRBV7-8; abundance: NA; d_gene: TRBD1; j_gene: TRBJ2-7; CDR3nt: TGTGCCAGCAGCCTATACCCGGGACAGGGAAGGTACGAGCAGTACTTC; CDR3aa: CASSLYPGQGRYEQYF